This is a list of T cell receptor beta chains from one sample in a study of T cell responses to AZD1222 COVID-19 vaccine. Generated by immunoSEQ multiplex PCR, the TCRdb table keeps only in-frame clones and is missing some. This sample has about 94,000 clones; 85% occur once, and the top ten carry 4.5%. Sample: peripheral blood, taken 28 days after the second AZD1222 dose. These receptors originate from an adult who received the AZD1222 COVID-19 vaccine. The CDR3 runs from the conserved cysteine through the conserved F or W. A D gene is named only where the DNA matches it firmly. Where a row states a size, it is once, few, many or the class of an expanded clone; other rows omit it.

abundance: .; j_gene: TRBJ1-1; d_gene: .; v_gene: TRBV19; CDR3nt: TGTGCCAGTAGTACAAAGGTCGAAACTGAAGCTTTCTTT; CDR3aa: CASSTKVETEAFF
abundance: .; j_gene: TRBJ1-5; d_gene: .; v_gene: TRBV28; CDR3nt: TGTGCCAGCAGGGCCTCCGGTCAGCCCCAGCATTTT; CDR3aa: CASRASGQPQHF
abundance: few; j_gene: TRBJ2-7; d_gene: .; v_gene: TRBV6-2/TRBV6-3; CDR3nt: TGTGCCAGCAGTTACGACCCCAACTACGAGCAGTACTTC; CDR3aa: CASSYDPNYEQYF
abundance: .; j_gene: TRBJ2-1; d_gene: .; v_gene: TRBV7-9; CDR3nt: TGTGCCAGCAGCCCGGGGTGGGGGCCAGTTGGGGTAGAGCAGTTCTTC; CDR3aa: CASSPGWGPVGVEQFF
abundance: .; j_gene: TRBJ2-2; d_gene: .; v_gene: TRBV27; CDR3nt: TGTGCCAGCAGTTTATCGAGGGCCAGCATCACCGGGGAGCTGTTTTTT; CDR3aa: CASSLSRASITGELFF
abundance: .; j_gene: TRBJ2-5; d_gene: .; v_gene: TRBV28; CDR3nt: TGTGCCAGCAGTTTACGGGGGTCATCAGAGACCCAGTACTTC; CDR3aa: CASSLRGSSETQYF
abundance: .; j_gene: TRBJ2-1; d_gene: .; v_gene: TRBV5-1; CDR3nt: TGCGCCAGCAGCTTGGCGCCGGGGGATACCGACTCCTACAATGAGCAGTTCTTC; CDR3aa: CASSLAPGDTDSYNEQFF
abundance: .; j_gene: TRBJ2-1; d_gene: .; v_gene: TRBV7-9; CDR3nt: TGTGCCAGCAGGGACGGGGGTTACAATGAGCAGTTCTTC; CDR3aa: CASRDGGYNEQFF
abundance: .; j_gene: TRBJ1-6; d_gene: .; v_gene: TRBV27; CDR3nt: TGTGCCAGCAGGCCACTGGCGGATTCACCCCTCCACTTT; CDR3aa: CASRPLADSPLHF
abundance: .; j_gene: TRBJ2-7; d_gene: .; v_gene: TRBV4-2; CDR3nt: TGTGCCAGCAGCCATGGTCGCTACGAGCAGTACTTC; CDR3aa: CASSHGRYEQYF
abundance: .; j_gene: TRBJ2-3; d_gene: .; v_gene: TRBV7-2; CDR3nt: TGTGCCAGCAGCTTCCAACTAGCCGGGGTGACAGATACGCAGTATTTT; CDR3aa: CASSFQLAGVTDTQYF
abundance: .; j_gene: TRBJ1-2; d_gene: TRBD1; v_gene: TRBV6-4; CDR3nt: TGTGCCAGCAGTCCCTCGGGACAGGGGGCAAGCTACACCTTC; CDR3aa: CASSPSGQGASYTF
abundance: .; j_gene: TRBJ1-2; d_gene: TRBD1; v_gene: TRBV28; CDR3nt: TGTGCCAGCAGTTTGATTATCGGGACAGACTATGGCTACACCTTC; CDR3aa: CASSLIIGTDYGYTF
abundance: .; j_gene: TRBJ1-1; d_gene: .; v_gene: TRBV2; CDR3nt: TGTGCCAGCAGTGAGGTGACGGAAGCTTTCTTT; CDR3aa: CASSEVTEAFF
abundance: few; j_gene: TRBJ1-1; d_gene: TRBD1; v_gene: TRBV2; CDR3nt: TGTGCCAGCACTTTAACAGGGGGCATCACTGAAGCTTTCTTT; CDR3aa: CASTLTGGITEAFF
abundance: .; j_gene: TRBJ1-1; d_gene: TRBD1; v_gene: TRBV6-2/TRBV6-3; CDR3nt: TGTGCCAGCAGCAGATCAGGGGGGAGAGGGAACACTGAAGCTTTCTTT; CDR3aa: CASSRSGGRGNTEAFF
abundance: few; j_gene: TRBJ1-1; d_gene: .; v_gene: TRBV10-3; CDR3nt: TGTGCCGTCACCGACAGTCGTCAGAACACTGAAGCTTTCTTT; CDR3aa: CAVTDSRQNTEAFF
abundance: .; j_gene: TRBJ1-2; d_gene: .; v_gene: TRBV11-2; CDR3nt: TGTGCCAGCAGCTTAAGGACGATGTCTTTCGGCTACACCTTC; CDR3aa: CASSLRTMSFGYTF
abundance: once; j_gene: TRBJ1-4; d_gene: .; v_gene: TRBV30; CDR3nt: TGTGCCTGGAGTGGGCAGGGGCCGGGACGGGCTAATGAAAAACTGTTTTTT; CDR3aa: CAWSGQGPGRANEKLFF
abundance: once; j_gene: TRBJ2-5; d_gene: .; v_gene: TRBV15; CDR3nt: TGTGCCACCAGCAGAGACTTACAGCAAGAGACCCAGTACTTC; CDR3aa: CATSRDLQQETQYF
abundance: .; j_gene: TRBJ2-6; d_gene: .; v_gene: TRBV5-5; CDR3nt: TGTGCCAGCAGCCCGCACCGCTCTGGGGCCAACGTCCTGACTTTC; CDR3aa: CASSPHRSGANVLTF
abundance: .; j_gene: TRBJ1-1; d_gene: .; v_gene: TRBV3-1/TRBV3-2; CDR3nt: TGTGCCAGCAGCCAAGTCAAACGCCAGGCTTTCTTT; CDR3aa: CASSQVKRQAFF
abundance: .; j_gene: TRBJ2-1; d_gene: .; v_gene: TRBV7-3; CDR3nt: TGTGCCAGCAGCTCCGGATCTGAGCAGTTCTTC; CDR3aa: CASSSGSEQFF